The 2 T cell receptor beta chains reported below all come from one sample, sequenced in a study of a mutant IDH1 vaccine in newly diagnosed glioma. Their antigen targets remain unknown. Time point described: week 5, during vaccination. It was 300 ug of mutant IDH1 20-mer peptide that made up each vaccine dose, given with topical imiquimod. Sequencing was performed with immunoSEQ multiplex PCR; in TCRdb, only in-frame clones are kept and a portion is missing. The sample includes around 56,000 clones, 80% to 85% seen only once; the top ten take roughly 3.5%. The material sequenced was PBMCs, taken from a glioma patient whose treatment included an IDH1 peptide vaccine. Every receptor here comes from a man between 25 and 39 years old with glioma.

The chain joins TRBV18 to TRBJ1-3; D is unresolved. CDR1 and CDR2 (germline): KGHSH, LQKENI. The CDR3 has 13 residues. V was pared by 4 bases and J by 4 bases, with 8 bases between. The CDR3 DNA sequence: TGTGCCAGCTCACTGGGGAAAGGAAACACCATATATTTT. It translates to CASSLGKGNTIYF.

This clone has only one observation. The chain recombines TRBV5-4 with TRBJ2-3; D assignment may be TRBD1 or TRBD2 (5 bases each). Trimming cost V 2 bases and J 9 bases, with 19 bases left between them. From germline, CDR1 is SGHNT and CDR2 YYREEE (reference sequence). This CDR3 has 15 amino acids. The CDR3 bases are TGTGCCAGCAGCTTTGATCTAGGGACGACGTGGACGCAGTATTTT. It translates to CASSFDLGTTWTQYF.